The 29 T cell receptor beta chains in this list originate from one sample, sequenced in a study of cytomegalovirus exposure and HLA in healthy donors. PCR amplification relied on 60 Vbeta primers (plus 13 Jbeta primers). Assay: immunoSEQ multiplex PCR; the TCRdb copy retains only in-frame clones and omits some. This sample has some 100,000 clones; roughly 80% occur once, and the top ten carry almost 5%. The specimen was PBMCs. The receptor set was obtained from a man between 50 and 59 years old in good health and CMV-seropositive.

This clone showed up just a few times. The CDR3 region has the DNA TGTGCCCTTGCGGACAGGGAATATCAGCCCCAGCATTTT. Translation gives CALADREYQPQHF. V usage is TRBV28 and J usage is TRBJ1-5; 8 nucleotides agree with TRBD1. J lost 5 bases, V lost 11 bases, and 8 bases had no gene match. The CDR3 contains 13 residues. CDR1 is MDHEN, CDR2 SYDVKM, per germline.

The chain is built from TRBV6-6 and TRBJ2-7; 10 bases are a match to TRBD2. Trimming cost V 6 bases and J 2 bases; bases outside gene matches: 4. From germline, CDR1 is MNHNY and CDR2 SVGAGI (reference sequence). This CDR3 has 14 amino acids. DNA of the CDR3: TGTGCCAGCAGGCAAACTAGCGGGGCCTACGAGCAGTACTTC. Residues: CASRQTSGAYEQYF.

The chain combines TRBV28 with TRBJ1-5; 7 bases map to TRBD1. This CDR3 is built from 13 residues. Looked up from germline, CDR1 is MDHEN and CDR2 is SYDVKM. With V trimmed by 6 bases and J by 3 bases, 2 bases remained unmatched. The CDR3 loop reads CASRTGPNQPQHF. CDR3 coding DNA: TGTGCCAGCAGGACAGGGCCCAATCAGCCCCAGCATTTT.

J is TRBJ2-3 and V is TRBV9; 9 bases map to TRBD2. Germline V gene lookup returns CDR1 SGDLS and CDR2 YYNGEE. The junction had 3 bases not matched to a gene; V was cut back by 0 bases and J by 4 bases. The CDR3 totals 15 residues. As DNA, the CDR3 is TGTGCCAGCAGCGTAGGGGGGACTAGCTCAGATACGCAGTATTTT. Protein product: CASSVGGTSSDTQYF.

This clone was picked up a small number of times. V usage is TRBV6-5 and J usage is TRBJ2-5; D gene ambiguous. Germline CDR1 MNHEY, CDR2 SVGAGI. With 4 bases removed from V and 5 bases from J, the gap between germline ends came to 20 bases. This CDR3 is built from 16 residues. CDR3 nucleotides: TGTGCCAGCAGTTTTTCTAATACATACCCCAGGGAGACCCAGTACTTC. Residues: CASSFSNTYPRETQYF.

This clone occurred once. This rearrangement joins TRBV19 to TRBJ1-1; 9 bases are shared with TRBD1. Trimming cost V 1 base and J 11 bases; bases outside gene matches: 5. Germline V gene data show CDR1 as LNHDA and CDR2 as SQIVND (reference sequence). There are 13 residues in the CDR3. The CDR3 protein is CASSIVGQGRAFF. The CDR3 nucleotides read TGTGCCAGTAGTATAGTCGGACAGGGGAGGGCTTTCTTT.

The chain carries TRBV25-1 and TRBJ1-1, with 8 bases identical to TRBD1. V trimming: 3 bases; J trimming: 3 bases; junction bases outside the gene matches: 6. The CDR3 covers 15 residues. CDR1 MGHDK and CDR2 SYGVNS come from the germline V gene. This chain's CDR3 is CASSESLTGDTEAFF. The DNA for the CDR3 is TGTGCCAGCAGTGAGAGCCTGACAGGGGACACTGAAGCTTTCTTT.

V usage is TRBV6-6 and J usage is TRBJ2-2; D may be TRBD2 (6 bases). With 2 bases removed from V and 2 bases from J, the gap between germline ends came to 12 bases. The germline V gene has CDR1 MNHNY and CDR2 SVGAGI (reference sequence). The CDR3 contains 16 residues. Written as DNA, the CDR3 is TGTGCCAGCAGTTACAGGCGGGGACGAAACACCGGGGAGCTGTTTTTT. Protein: CASSYRRGRNTGELFF.

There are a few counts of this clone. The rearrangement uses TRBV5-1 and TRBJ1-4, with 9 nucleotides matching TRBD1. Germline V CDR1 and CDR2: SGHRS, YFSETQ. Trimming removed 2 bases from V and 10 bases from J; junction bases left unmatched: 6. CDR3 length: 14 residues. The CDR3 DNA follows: TGCGCCAGCAGCTTAGAACAGGGGGCCGGAAAACTGTTTTTT. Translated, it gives CASSLEQGAGKLFF.

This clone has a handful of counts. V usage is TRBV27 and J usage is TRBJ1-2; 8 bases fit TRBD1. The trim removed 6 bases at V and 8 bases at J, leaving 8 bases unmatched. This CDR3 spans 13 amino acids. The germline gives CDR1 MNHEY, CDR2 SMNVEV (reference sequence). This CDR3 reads CASSTDRGGGYTF. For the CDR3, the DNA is TGTGCCAGCAGCACCGACAGGGGCGGAGGCTACACCTTC.

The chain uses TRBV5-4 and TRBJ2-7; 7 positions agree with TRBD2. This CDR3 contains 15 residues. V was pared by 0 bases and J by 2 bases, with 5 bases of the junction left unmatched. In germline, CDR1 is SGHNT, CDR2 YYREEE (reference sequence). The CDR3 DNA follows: TGTGCCAGCAGCTTGGCCCCCAGCGGGGCCTACGAGCAGTACTTC. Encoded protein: CASSLAPSGAYEQYF.

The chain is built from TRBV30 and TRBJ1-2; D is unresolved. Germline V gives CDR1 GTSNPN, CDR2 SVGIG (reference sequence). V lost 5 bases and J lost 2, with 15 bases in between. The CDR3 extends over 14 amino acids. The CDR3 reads CAWANGLTNYGYTF. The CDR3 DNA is TGTGCCTGGGCCAACGGACTCACGAACTATGGCTACACCTTC.

The CDR3 is CASSLGQGKMNTEAFF. The CDR3 DNA reads TGTGCCAGCAGCTTAGGCCAGGGGAAAATGAACACTGAAGCTTTCTTT. The chain joins TRBV7-8 to TRBJ1-1; tentatively, D is TRBD1 (6 bases). The CDR3 is 16 amino acids. V was clipped by 1 base and J by 0 bases, with 12 bases between them. The germline CDR1 and CDR2 sequences are SGHVS and FQNEAQ.

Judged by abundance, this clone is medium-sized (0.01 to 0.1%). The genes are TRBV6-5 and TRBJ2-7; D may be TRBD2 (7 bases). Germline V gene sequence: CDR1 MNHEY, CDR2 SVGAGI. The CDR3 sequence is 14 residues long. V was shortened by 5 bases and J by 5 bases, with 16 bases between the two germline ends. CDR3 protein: CASSRTEGGHEQYF. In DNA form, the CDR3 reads TGTGCCAGCAGTCGGACTGAGGGGGGGCACGAGCAGTACTTC.

In nucleotides, the CDR3 is TGTGCCTGGGACAGGGGTGGCTACGAGCAGTACTTC. Its translation is CAWDRGGYEQYF. This sequence joins TRBV30 and TRBJ2-7; TRBD1 matches at 8 bases. The CDR3 is 12 amino acids. With 5 bases clipped from V and 3 bases from J, the junction kept 3 bases outside the gene matches. Germline values: CDR1 GTSNPN, CDR2 SVGIG (reference sequence).

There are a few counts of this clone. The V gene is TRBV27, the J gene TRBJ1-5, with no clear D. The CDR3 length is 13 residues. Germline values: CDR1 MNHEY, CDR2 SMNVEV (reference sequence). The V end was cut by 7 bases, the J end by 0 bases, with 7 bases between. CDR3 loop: CASKRDSNQPQHF. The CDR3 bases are TGTGCCAGCAAGCGGGATAGCAATCAGCCCCAGCATTTT.

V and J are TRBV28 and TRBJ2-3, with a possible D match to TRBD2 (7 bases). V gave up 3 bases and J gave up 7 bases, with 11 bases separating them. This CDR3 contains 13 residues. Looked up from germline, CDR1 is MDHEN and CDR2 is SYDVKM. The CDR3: CASSLGGLNTQYF. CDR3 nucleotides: TGTGCCAGCAGTTTGGGGGGGCTAAATACGCAGTATTTT.

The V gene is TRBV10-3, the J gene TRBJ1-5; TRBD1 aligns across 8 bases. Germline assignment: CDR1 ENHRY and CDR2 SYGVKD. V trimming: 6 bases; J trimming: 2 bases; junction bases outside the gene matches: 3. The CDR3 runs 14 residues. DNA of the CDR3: TGTGCCATCAGCGGGACAGGAGGCAATCAGCCCCAGCATTTT. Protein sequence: CAISGTGGNQPQHF.

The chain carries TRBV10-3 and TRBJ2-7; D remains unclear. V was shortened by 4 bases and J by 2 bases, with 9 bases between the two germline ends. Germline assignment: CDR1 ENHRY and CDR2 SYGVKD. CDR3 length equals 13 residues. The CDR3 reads CAISGGRTYEQYF. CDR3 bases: TGTGCCATCAGTGGCGGAAGAACCTACGAGCAGTACTTC.

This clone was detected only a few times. The CDR3 DNA follows: TGCAGCGTTGAAGATACAGGGTCCGGCGGCTACACCTTC. Amino acids: CSVEDTGSGGYTF. The gene calls are TRBV29-1 and TRBJ1-2; D is perhaps TRBD1 (6 bases). The ends were cut back, 0 bases at V and 8 bases at J, with 13 bases in the middle. Germline CDR1 reads SQVTM; CDR2 reads ANQGSEA. The CDR3 extends over 13 amino acids.

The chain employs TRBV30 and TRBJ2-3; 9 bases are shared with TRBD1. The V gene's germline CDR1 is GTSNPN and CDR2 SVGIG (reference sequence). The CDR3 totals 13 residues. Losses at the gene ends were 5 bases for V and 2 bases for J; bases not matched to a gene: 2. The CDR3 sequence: CAWGQGLTDTQYF. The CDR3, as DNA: TGTGCCTGGGGACAGGGGCTCACAGATACGCAGTATTTT.

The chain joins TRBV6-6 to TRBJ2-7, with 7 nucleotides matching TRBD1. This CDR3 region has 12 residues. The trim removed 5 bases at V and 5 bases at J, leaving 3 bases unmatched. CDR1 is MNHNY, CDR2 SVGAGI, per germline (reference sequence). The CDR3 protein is CASSPGTDEQYF. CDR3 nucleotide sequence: TGTGCCAGCAGTCCCGGGACAGACGAGCAGTACTTC.

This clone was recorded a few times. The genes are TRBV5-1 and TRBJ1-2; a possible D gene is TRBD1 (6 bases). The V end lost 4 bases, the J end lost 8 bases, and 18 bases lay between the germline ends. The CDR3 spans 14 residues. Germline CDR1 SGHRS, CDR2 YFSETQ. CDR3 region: CASSEMTGTMGYTF. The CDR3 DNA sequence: TGCGCCAGCAGCGAAATGACAGGAACTATGGGCTACACCTTC. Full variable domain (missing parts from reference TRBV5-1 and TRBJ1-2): KAGVTQTPRYLIKTRGQQVTLSCSPISGHRSVSWYQQTPGQGLQFLFEYFSETQRNKGNFPGRFSGRQFSNSRSEMNVSTLELGDSALYLCASSEMTGTMGYTFGSGTRLTVV.

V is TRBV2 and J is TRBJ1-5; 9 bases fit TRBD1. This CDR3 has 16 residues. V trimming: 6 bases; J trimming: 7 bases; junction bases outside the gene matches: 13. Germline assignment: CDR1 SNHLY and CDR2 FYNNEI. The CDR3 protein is CASSLPGQGNRQPQHF. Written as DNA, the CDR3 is TGTGCCAGCAGCCTTCCGGGACAGGGTAATCGGCAGCCCCAGCATTTT.

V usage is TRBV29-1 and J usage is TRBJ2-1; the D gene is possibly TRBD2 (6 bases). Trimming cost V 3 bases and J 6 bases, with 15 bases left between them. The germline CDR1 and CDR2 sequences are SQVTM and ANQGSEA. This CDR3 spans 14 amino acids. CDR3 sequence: CSVEGGGIGNEQFF. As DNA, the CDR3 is TGCAGCGTTGAGGGTGGCGGGATAGGCAATGAGCAGTTCTTC.

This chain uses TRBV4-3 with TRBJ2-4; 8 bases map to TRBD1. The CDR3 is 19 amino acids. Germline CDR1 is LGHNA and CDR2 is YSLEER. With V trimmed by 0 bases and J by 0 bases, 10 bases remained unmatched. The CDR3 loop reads CASSQDTDRGFVAKNIQYF. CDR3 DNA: TGCGCCAGCAGCCAAGATACAGACAGGGGCTTCGTAGCCAAAAACATTCAGTACTTC.

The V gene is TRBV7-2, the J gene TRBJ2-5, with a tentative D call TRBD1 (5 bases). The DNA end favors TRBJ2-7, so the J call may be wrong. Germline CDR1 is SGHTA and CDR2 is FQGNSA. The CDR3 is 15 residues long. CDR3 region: CASSLNVARANEQYF. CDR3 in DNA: TGTGCCAGCAGCTTAAACGTCGCCAGGGCAAACGAGCAGTACTTC.

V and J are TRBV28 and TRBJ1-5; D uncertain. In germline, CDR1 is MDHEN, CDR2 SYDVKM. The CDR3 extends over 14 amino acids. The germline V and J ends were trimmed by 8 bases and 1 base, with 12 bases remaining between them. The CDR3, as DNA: TGTGCCAGCTATGAAACGGGGAGCAATCAGCCCCAGCATTTT. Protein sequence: CASYETGSNQPQHF.

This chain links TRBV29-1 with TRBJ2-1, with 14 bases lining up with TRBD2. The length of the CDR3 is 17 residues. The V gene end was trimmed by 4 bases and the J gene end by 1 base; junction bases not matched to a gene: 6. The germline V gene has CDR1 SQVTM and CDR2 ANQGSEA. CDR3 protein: CSVGTSGRSASYNEQFF. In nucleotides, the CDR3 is TGCAGCGTTGGGACTAGCGGGAGGTCGGCTTCCTACAATGAGCAGTTCTTC.